The T cell receptor beta chain described here comes from a study of cytomegalovirus exposure and HLA in healthy donors. The germline gives CDR1 SGHVS, CDR2 FNYEAQ. V lost 5 bases, J lost 8 bases, and 15 bases lay in between. CDR3 length: 13 residues. This clone was picked up a small number of times. Use of 60 Vbeta and 13 Jbeta primers characterized the PCR. Profiled with immunoSEQ multiplex PCR; TCRdb holds only in-frame clones, not every one. The table shows roughly 89,000 clones, with approximately 69% occurring only once. The sequencing sample was made of PBMCs. The TCR sequence derives from a woman in her forties or fifties in good health and CMV-seropositive. The rearrangement links TRBV7-6 to TRBJ1-2, with D unresolved. DNA of the CDR3: TGTGCCAGCAGCCCCTTCCCTAAGATGGGCTACACCTTC. This sequence encodes CASSPFPKMGYTF.